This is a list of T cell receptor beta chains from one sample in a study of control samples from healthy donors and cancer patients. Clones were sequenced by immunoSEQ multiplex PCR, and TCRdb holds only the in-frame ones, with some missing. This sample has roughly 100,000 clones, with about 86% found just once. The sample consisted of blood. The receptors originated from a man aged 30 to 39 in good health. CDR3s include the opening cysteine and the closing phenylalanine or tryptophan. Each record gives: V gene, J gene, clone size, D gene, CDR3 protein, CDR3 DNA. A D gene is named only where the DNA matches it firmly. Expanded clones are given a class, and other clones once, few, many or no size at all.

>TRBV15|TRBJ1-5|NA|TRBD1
CATSSPGTGGRQPQHF
TGTGCCACCAGCAGTCCGGGGACAGGGGGTCGTCAGCCCCAGCATTTT
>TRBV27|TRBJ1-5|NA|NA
CASSLLGAQPQHF
TGTGCCAGCAGTTTACTGGGGGCTCAGCCCCAGCATTTT
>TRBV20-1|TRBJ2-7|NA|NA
CSATGGSEQYF
TGCAGTGCTACAGGGGGGAGCGAGCAGTACTTC
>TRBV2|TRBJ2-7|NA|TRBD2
CASSKGLGGYEQYF
TGTGCCAGCAGCAAGGGACTAGGTGGCTACGAGCAGTACTTC
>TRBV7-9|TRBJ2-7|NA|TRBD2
CASSPPSGLAPYEQYF
TGTGCCAGCAGCCCCCCATCGGGACTAGCCCCCTACGAGCAGTACTTC
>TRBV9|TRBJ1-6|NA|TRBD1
CASSGRQGFNSPLHF
TGTGCCAGCAGTGGGAGACAGGGGTTTAATTCACCCCTCCACTTT
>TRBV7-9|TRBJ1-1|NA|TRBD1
CASSPQTGVNTEAFF
TGTGCCAGCAGCCCCCAGACAGGGGTGAACACTGAAGCTTTCTTT
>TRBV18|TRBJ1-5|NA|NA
CASSPDSGNQPQHF
TGTGCCAGCTCACCAGACAGTGGCAATCAGCCCCAGCATTTT
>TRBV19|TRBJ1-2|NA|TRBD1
CASRPDPTGVGYGYTF
TGTGCCAGTAGGCCGGACCCGACAGGGGTAGGCTATGGCTACACCTTC
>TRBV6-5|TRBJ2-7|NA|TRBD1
CASRNVDRGNYEQYF
TGTGCCAGCAGGAACGTCGACAGGGGTAACTACGAGCAGTACTTC
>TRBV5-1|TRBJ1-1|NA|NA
CASSAGTANTEAFF
TGCGCCAGCAGCGCCGGGACGGCGAACACTGAAGCTTTCTTT
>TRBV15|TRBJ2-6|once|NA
CATRLAGANVLTF
TGTGCCACCAGGTTGGCCGGGGCCAACGTCCTGACTTTC
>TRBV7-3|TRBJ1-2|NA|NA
CASSSKSGAGYTF
TGTGCCAGCAGCTCGAAATCAGGGGCTGGCTACACCTTC
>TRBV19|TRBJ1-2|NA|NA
CASRTGLPNYGYTF
TGTGCATCCCGGACGGGCCTCCCTAACTATGGCTACACCTTC
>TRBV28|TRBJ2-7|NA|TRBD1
CATGQVSYEQYF
TGTGCCACCGGACAGGTGAGCTACGAGCAGTACTTC
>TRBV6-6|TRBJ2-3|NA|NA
CAGGSTDTQYF
TGTGCGGGTGGAAGCACAGATACGCAGTATTTT
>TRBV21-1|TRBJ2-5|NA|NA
CASSTNPGTSGRWRQETQYF
TGTGCCAGCAGCACGAACCCCGGGACTAGCGGGAGGTGGAGGCAAGAGACCCAGTACTTC
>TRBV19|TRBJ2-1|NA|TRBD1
CASSRDSGYSYNEQFF
TGTGCCAGTAGTAGGGACAGCGGTTACTCCTACAATGAGCAGTTCTTC
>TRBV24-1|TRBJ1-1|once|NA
CATSDPDTPGTEAFF
TGTGCCACCAGTGACCCGGACACCCCGGGCACTGAAGCTTTCTTT
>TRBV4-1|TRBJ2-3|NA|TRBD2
CASSQVAGGESDTQYF
TGCGCCAGCAGCCAAGTAGCGGGGGGAGAGTCAGATACGCAGTATTTT
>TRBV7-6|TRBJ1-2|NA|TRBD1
CASSSGTGSNYGYTF
TGTGCCAGCAGCTCGGGGACAGGTTCTAACTATGGCTACACCTTC
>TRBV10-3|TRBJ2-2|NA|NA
CAISGGLMPGELFF
TGTGCCATCAGCGGGGGACTGATGCCCGGGGAGCTGTTTTTT
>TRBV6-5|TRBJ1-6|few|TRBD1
CASKQGEGNSPLHF
TGTGCCAGCAAGCAGGGGGAGGGTAATTCACCCCTCCACTTT
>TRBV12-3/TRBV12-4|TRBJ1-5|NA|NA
CASSLREDQPQHF
TGTGCCAGCAGTTTACGGGAAGATCAGCCCCAGCATTTT
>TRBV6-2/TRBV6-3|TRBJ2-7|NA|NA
CASSYSGLYEQYF
TGTGCCAGCAGTTACTCGGGGCTTTACGAGCAGTACTTC
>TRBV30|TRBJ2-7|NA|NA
CAWSVSVSYEQYF
TGTGCCTGGAGTGTTTCGGTTTCCTACGAGCAGTACTTC
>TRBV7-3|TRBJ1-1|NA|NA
CASSMDSNTEAFF
TGTGCCAGCAGCATGGACAGCAACACTGAAGCTTTCTTT
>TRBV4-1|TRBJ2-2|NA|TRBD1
CASSQESGGDTGELFF
TGCGCCAGCAGCCAAGAATCAGGGGGCGACACCGGGGAGCTGTTTTTT
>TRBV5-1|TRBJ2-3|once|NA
CASSGETDTQYF
TGCGCCAGCAGCGGGGAAACAGATACGCAGTATTTT
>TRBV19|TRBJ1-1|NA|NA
CASSPLNRFRNTEAFF
TGTGCCAGTTCCCCGTTAAACAGATTTCGGAACACTGAAGCTTTCTTT
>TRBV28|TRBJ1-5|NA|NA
CASSLGGSSNQPQHF
TGTGCCAGCAGTTTAGGGGGCTCGAGCAATCAGCCCCAGCATTTT
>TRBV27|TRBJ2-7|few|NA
CASSLGGRVEQYF
TGTGCCAGCAGTTTGGGGGGACGTGTGGAGCAGTACTTC
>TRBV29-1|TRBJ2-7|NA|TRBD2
CSVEDPSSGAPYF
TGCAGCGTTGAAGATCCCTCTAGCGGAGCCCCCTACTTC
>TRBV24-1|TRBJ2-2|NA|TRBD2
CATSDAGTTLTGELFF
TGTGCCACCAGTGACGCCGGGACTACCCTCACCGGGGAGCTGTTTTTT
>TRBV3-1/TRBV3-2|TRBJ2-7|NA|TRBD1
CASSQGRTGWEEQYF
TGTGCCAGCAGCCAAGGGAGGACAGGGTGGGAAGAGCAGTACTTC
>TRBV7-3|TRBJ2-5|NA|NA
CASSLTEATNRYF
TGTGCCAGCAGCTTAACGGAGGCGACTAACCGGTACTTC
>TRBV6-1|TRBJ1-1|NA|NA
CASSVGRSFLGTEAFF
TGTGCCAGCAGTGTTGGAAGGTCCTTTTTGGGCACTGAAGCTTTCTTT
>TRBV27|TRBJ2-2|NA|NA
CASSAAQGGELFF
TGTGCCAGCAGTGCGGCGCAAGGCGGGGAGCTGTTTTTT
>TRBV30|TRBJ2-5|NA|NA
CAWSEGLAGQGETQYF
TGTGCCTGGAGTGAGGGACTGGCGGGGCAAGGGGAGACCCAGTACTTC
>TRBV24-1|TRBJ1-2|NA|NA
CATSDSRVLRYGYTF
TGTGCCACCAGTGATTCTCGAGTCCTGCGCTATGGCTACACCTTC
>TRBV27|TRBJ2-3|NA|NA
CASSLRRSTDTQYF
TGTGCCAGCAGTTTACGCCGGTCCACAGATACGCAGTATTTT
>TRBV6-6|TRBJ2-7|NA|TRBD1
CASSSGQTFPDEQYF
TGTGCCAGCAGTTCGGGACAGACCTTCCCCGACGAGCAGTACTTC
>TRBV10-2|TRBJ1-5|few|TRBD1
CASSESDRANQPQHF
TGCGCCAGCAGTGAATCCGACAGGGCCAATCAGCCCCAGCATTTT
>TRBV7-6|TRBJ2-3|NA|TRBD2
CASSLAEGLAPDTQYF
TGTGCCAGCAGCTTAGCGGAGGGACTAGCACCAGATACGCAGTATTTT